The 10 T cell receptor beta chains below all came from one sample that was sequenced in a study of T cell changes during pregnancy in multiple sclerosis. Generated by immunoSEQ multiplex PCR, the TCRdb table keeps only in-frame clones and is missing some. In the table there are tens of thousands of clones, around nine tenths of which are singletons. Sequencing used CD8+ T cells from peripheral blood mononuclear cells, obtained in the third trimester of pregnancy. These TCRs come from a female donor with multiple sclerosis, enrolled in a pregnancy study.

CDR3 nucleotides: TGTGCCAGCAGTGAAAACGATTCGGGGTCTGACTTGGAAGAGACCCAGTACTTC. This encodes CASSENDSGSDLEETQYF. The chain is built from TRBV2 and TRBJ2-5; D is possibly TRBD2 (5 bases). V lost 2 bases and J 3 bases, leaving 22 bases between the germline ends. The CDR3 length is 18 residues. Germline CDR1 and CDR2: SNHLY and FYNNEI. Full variable domain (remainder filled in from reference TRBV2 and TRBJ2-5): EPEVTQTPSHQVTQMGQEVILRCVPISNHLYFYWYRQILGQKVEFLVSFYNNEISEKSEIFDDQFSVERPDGSNFTLKIRSTKLEDSAMYFCASSENDSGSDLEETQYFGPGTRLLVL.

This clone appeared once. This rearrangement joins TRBV7-9 to TRBJ1-2; a possible D gene is TRBD1 (6 bases). Trimming removed 7 bases from V and 4 bases from J, with 25 bases in between. Germline loops: CDR1 SEHNR, CDR2 FQNEAQ (reference sequence). This CDR3 has 17 residues. CDR3 coding DNA: TGTGCCAGCATCACGGGAGGGACATTCTCCCCAATCTATGGCTACACCTTC. Translation gives CASITGGTFSPIYGYTF.

The sample holds one count of this clone. The V and J genes are TRBV6-1 and TRBJ1-5; 8 nucleotides agree with TRBD1. Germline V lookup: CDR1 MNHNS, CDR2 SASEGT. The J segment lost 2 bases and the V segment lost 0 bases, leaving 12 bases of the junction unmatched. The CDR3 is made up of 19 amino acids. The DNA for the CDR3 is TGTGCCAGCAGTGAAGCGCTAGGGACAGGAAGGTTTGGCAATCAGCCCCAGCATTTT. As protein: CASSEALGTGRFGNQPQHF.

The rearrangement uses TRBV7-9 and TRBJ1-1, with D tentatively TRBD1 (5 bases). The germline V gene has CDR1 SEHNR and CDR2 FQNEAQ (reference sequence). Trimming left V 5 bases short and J 0 bases short, with 16 bases between. The CDR3 has 16 residues. CDR3 in amino acids: CASSEPKGHLNTEAFF. In DNA form, the CDR3 reads TGTGCCAGCAGCGAACCTAAGGGGCACTTGAACACTGAAGCTTTCTTT.

This clone has a handful of counts. This rearrangement joins TRBV19 to TRBJ2-4; 7 bases line up with TRBD2. Trimming at V came to 3 bases and at J to 8 bases, leaving 7 bases not matched to a gene. Germline-derived CDR1 and CDR2 are LNHDA and SQIVND (reference sequence). CDR3 length: 14 residues. CDR3: CASSIWGGEDIQYF. The CDR3 nucleotides are TGTGCCAGTAGTATTTGGGGGGGGGAGGACATTCAGTACTTC.

The gene calls are TRBV29-1 and TRBJ2-3; 10 bases map to TRBD1. CDR3 length equals 15 residues. CDR1 is SQVTM, CDR2 ANQGSEA, per germline. The junction had 5 bases not matched to a gene; V was cut back by 1 base and J by 4 bases. The CDR3 DNA reads TGCAGCGTTGAAGGGGGACAGGGGATGCCAGATACGCAGTATTTT. Its translation: CSVEGGQGMPDTQYF.

The chain couples TRBV7-9 to TRBJ2-2, with 15 bases fitting TRBD2. The CDR3 length is 19 residues. Germline V CDR1 and CDR2: SEHNR, FQNEAQ (reference sequence). Germline trimming cut 6 bases from V and 10 bases from J; bases unmatched to any gene: 18. The CDR3 DNA reads TGTGCCAGCAGGACCTCCGGGACTAGCGGGAGGACCACACCGGTGGAGCTGTTTTTT. It yields the protein CASRTSGTSGRTTPVELFF.

This chain links TRBV4-1 with TRBJ2-2, with 8 nucleotides matching TRBD1. The CDR3 spans 20 residues. V lost 0 bases and J lost 1; bases outside the gene matches: 13. The germline CDR1 and CDR2 sequences are MGHRA and YSYEKL. Written as DNA, the CDR3 is TGCGCCAGCAGCCAAGACGGCGGACAGGGACGATTCAAGAACACCGGGGAGCTGTTTTTT. Amino acid sequence: CASSQDGGQGRFKNTGELFF.

The chain couples TRBV7-9 to TRBJ1-4, with D possibly being TRBD1 (5 bases). CDR3 length: 14 amino acids. CDR1 and CDR2 (germline): SEHNR, FQNEAQ (reference sequence). The V and J ends lost 3 bases and 4 bases respectively, with 9 bases between them. As DNA, the CDR3 is TGTGCCAGCAGCTTTGACAGAATTAATGAAAAACTGTTTTTT. This translates into CASSFDRINEKLFF.

This rearrangement joins TRBV7-6 to TRBJ1-1, with 7 bases matching TRBD1. CDR1 and CDR2 from the germline V gene are SGHVS and FNYEAQ. V gave up 1 base and J gave up 7 bases; unmatched junction bases: 3. The CDR3 loop spans 13 amino acids. CDR3 in DNA: TGTGCCAGCAGCTTAGGGACAGGCCGTGAAGCTTTCTTT. Its protein is CASSLGTGREAFF.